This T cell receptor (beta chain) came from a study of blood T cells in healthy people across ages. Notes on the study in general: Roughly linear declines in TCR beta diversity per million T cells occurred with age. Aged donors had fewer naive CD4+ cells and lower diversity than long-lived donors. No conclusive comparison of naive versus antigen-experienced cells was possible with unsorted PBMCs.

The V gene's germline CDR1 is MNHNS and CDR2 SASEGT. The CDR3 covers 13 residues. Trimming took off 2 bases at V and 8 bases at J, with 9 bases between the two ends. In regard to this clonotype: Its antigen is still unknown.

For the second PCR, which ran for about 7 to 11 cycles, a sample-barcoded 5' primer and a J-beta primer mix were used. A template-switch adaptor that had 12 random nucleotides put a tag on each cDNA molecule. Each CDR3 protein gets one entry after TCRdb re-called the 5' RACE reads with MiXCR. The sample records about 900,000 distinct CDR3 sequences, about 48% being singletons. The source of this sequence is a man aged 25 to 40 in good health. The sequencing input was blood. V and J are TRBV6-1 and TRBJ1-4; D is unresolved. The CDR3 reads CASSERGWEKLFF. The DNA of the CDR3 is TGTGCCAGCAGTGAACGTGGTTGGGAAAAACTGTTTTTT.